Below are 29 T cell receptor beta chains sequenced from a single sample in a study of T cells in Graves' hyperthyroidism and ophthalmopathy. TCR beta CDR3 sequences were amplified from RNA transcripts. RT-PCR in the first round (using the HTBI primer set) targeted the TCR CDR3. In TCRdb, the multiplex PCR reads were re-called with MiXCR into one record per CDR3 protein. This repertoire shows a few hundred thousand distinct CDR3 sequences, 17% found once; its top ten account for roughly 18%. The sample comprised blood. The receptor source for this set is a woman aged 18 to 35 with Graves' ophthalmopathy.

This clonotype turned up a few times. V usage is TRBV14 and J usage is TRBJ2-3, with a possible D match to TRBD1 (5 bases). This CDR3 has 16 amino acids. Looked up from germline, CDR1 is SGHDN and CDR2 is FVKESK. With 0 bases removed from V and 2 bases from J, the gap between germline ends came to 12 bases. CDR3 sequence (DNA): TGTGCCAGCAGCCAAGATGACAGAGTATTCACAGATACGCAGTATTTT. It yields the protein CASSQDDRVFTDTQYF. Looking up the rest from reference TRBV14 and TRBJ2-3 gives the full variable domain: EAGVTQFPSHSVIEKGQTVTLRCDPISGHDNLYWYRRVMGKEIKFLLHFVKESKQDESGMPNNRFLAERTGGTYSTLKVQPAELEDSGVYFCASSQDDRVFTDTQYFGPGTRLTVL.

The chain couples TRBV18 to TRBJ2-1, with TRBD1 matching 8 bases. The CDR3 is 19 residues long. The J segment lost 0 bases and the V segment lost 3 bases, leaving 13 bases of the junction unmatched. From germline, CDR1 is KGHSH and CDR2 LQKENI. The CDR3 is CASSPLTGVELPSYNEQFF. CDR3 DNA: TGTGCCAGCTCACCGTTGACAGGGGTAGAACTTCCCTCCTACAATGAGCAGTTCTTC.

This clonotype was detected a few times. This rearrangement joins TRBV2 to TRBJ2-7, with 8 positions matching TRBD1. The CDR3 is made up of 14 amino acids. The V segment lost 6 bases and the J segment 4 bases; nucleotides outside the gene matches: 8. Per germline, CDR1 SNHLY and CDR2 FYNNEI. This chain's CDR3 is CASRGTGPLYEQYF. CDR3 in DNA: TGTGCCAGCAGGGGGACAGGCCCCCTGTACGAGCAGTACTTC.

In this sample, this clonotype turned up a few times. The chain uses TRBV4-3 and TRBJ2-7; TRBD1 matches at 11 bases. The CDR3 length is 15 residues. Germline V gives CDR1 LGHNA, CDR2 YSLEER. With 6 bases clipped from V and 4 bases from J, the junction kept 8 bases outside the gene matches. The CDR3 loop is CASRPGQGAGYEQYF. CDR3 sequence (DNA): TGCGCCAGCAGACCCGGACAGGGGGCGGGGTACGAGCAGTACTTC.

This clonotype was observed at least ten times. The J gene is TRBJ2-1, the V gene TRBV28, with D maybe TRBD1 (5 bases). Germline CDR1 and CDR2: MDHEN and SYDVKM. This CDR3 has 15 residues. The V end lost 3 bases, the J end lost 3 bases, and 12 bases lay between the germline ends. The DNA for the CDR3 is TGTGCCAGCAGTTTGATTAGCAGGGACTACAATGAGCAGTTCTTC. The encoded protein is CASSLISRDYNEQFF.

This clonotype was counted many times. The V and J genes are TRBV28 and TRBJ1-1; D is ambiguous. The CDR3 runs to 14 residues. V lost 2 bases, J lost 2 bases, and 9 bases lay in between. CDR1 is MDHEN, CDR2 SYDVKM, per germline. Here the CDR3 DNA reads TGTGCCAGCAGTTTACTGGGGATTAACACTGAAGCTTTCTTT. Its translation: CASSLLGINTEAFF.

This clonotype was seen many times. J is TRBJ1-1 and V is TRBV6-2 or TRBV6-3, with D possibly matching TRBD1 (6 bases). V lost 6 bases, J lost 0 bases, and 14 bases lay in between. The CDR3 has 15 residues. Germline CDR1 and CDR2: MNHEY and SVGEGT. This CDR3 is CASRPYQGLNTEAFF. Written as DNA, the CDR3 is TGTGCCAGCAGGCCTTACCAGGGGTTGAACACTGAAGCTTTCTTT.

This clonotype showed up just a few times. In DNA, the CDR3 is TGTGCCAGCAAATTAACAGGGGTGTCCTACGAGCAGTACTTC. It is translated as CASKLTGVSYEQYF. This sequence joins TRBV7-9 and TRBJ2-7, with 7 bases matching TRBD1. From germline, CDR1 is SEHNR and CDR2 FQNEAQ (reference sequence). The CDR3 loop spans 14 amino acids. The junction had 7 bases not matched to a gene; V was cut back by 7 bases and J by 1 base.

This chain links TRBV27 with TRBJ2-1, with TRBD2 matching over 11 bases. Germline lookup yields CDR1 MNHEY and CDR2 SMNVEV (reference sequence). The CDR3 is 18 residues long. Unmatched junction bases numbered 10, after V lost 4 bases and J lost 2 bases. The CDR3 DNA sequence: TGTGCCAGCAGTTGGACTAGCGGGCCCGATGGAACCTACAATGAGCAGTTCTTC. Translated, it gives CASSWTSGPDGTYNEQFF.

This clonotype was found many times. The chain employs TRBV3-1 and TRBJ1-1; D is uncertain. This CDR3 is built from 16 residues. V was trimmed by 3 bases and J by 3 bases, leaving 17 bases between them. Germline V gene data show CDR1 as LGHDT and CDR2 as YNNKEL (reference sequence). The CDR3, as DNA: TGTGCCAGCAGCCAGGAAAACTACTCTAGGTACACTGAAGCTTTCTTT. This sequence encodes CASSQENYSRYTEAFF.

The chain links TRBV28 to TRBJ1-5; TRBD1 is a possible D gene (5 bases). CDR1 MDHEN and CDR2 SYDVKM come from the germline V gene. V dropped 6 bases and J dropped 9 bases, with 15 bases sitting between them. The CDR3 consists of 13 residues. The CDR3 loop is CASSLWGGMPQHF. CDR3 sequence (DNA): TGTGCCAGCAGCCTCTGGGGGGGGATGCCCCAGCATTTT.

This clonotype occurred many times. This rearrangement joins TRBV7-2 to TRBJ2-1; D uncertain. Germline V lookup: CDR1 SGHTA, CDR2 FQGNSA. With 4 bases removed from V and 8 bases from J, the gap between germline ends came to 15 bases. The CDR3 has 14 residues. This chain's CDR3 is CASSSLGLGYEQFF. The DNA of the CDR3 is TGTGCCAGCAGCTCGTTAGGTCTCGGTTATGAGCAGTTCTTC.

This clonotype showed up many times. The CDR3 DNA follows: TGTGCCAGCAGCCCCTTAGGGAGGCGGGCTCTGGGAGATACGCAGTATTTT. As protein: CASSPLGRRALGDTQYF. This rearrangement joins TRBV7-3 to TRBJ2-3, with D possibly matching TRBD2 (6 bases). The germline V gene has CDR1 SGHTA and CDR2 FQGTGA. This CDR3 region has 17 residues. V dropped 5 bases and J dropped 5 bases, with 23 bases sitting between them.

This clonotype was seen many times. The J gene is TRBJ1-1, the V gene TRBV20-1, with 9 bases lining up with TRBD1. The CDR3 runs to 12 residues. Germline trimming cut 8 bases from V and 1 base from J; bases unmatched to any gene: 2. Germline V CDR1 and CDR2: DFQATT, SNEGSKA (reference sequence). The CDR3 nucleotides read TGCAGTCCGGACAGGGGGAACACTGAAGCTTTCTTT. Its translation: CSPDRGNTEAFF.

The rearrangement links TRBV15 to TRBJ1-1; weak D call: TRBD1 (6 bases). Trimming pared 6 bases from V and 6 bases from J, leaving 14 bases between. Germline CDR1 and CDR2: LNHNV and YYDKDF (reference sequence). There are 13 residues in the CDR3. CDR3 region: CATRATGIPEAFF. The CDR3 region has the DNA TGTGCCACCAGGGCTACAGGGATCCCTGAAGCTTTCTTT.

CDR3 residues: CASSYTGQINYGYTF. Here the CDR3 DNA reads TGTGCCAGCAGTTACACGGGACAGATAAACTATGGCTACACCTTC. V usage is TRBV6-5 and J usage is TRBJ1-2; 7 positions agree with TRBD1. CDR1 and CDR2 (germline): MNHEY, SVGAGI. Trimming at V came to 2 bases and at J to 2 bases, leaving 5 bases not matched to a gene. The CDR3 extends over 15 amino acids.

This sequence joins TRBV15 and TRBJ2-5, with 11 bases matching TRBD2. This CDR3 has 15 amino acids. Losses at the gene ends were 6 bases for V and 2 bases for J; bases not matched to a gene: 5. CDR1 is LNHNV, CDR2 YYDKDF, per germline (reference sequence). The CDR3 sequence: CATSYGTSGQETQYF. CDR3 nucleotides: TGTGCCACCAGTTACGGGACTAGCGGTCAAGAGACCCAGTACTTC.

There are many counts of this clonotype. The V gene is TRBV10-2, the J gene TRBJ1-1; maybe TRBD1 (5 bases). Trimming removed 4 bases from V and 6 bases from J, with 12 bases in between. Germline CDR1 and CDR2: WSHSY and SAAADI. This CDR3 spans 13 amino acids. Written as DNA, the CDR3 is TGCGCCAGCAGTGGGGGGAGGAGGGCTGAAGCTTTCTTT. Translation: CASSGGRRAEAFF.

This clonotype was seen once. The chain carries TRBV12-3 or TRBV12-4 and TRBJ2-7, with 16 bases lining up with TRBD2. The CDR3 covers 16 residues. V lost 4 bases and J lost 4; bases outside the gene matches: 4. The CDR3, as DNA: TGTGCCAGCAGTTCCCCGGGACTAGCGGGGGGGTACGAGCAGTACTTC. This sequence encodes CASSSPGLAGGYEQYF.

This clonotype was recorded many times. The genes are TRBV7-9 and TRBJ2-7; D might be TRBD1 or TRBD2, each matching 5 bases. The CDR3 is made up of 12 amino acids. CDR1 is SEHNR, CDR2 FQNEAQ, per germline (reference sequence). Trimming took off 8 bases at V and 2 bases at J, with 10 bases between the two ends. CDR3: CASRGAAYEQYF. The CDR3 nucleotides read TGTGCCAGCCGAGGGGCAGCCTACGAGCAGTACTTC. Filled out from reference TRBV7-9 and TRBJ2-7, the complete variable domain reads DTGVSQNPRHKITKRGQNVTFRCDPISEHNRLYWYRQTLGQGPEFLTYFQNEAQLEKSRLLSDRFSAERPKGSFSTLEIQRTEQGDSAMYLCASRGAAYEQYFGPGTRLTVT.

V and J are TRBV10-3 and TRBJ2-2, with a weak D call TRBD1 (6 bases). This CDR3 is 15 amino acids long. CDR1 and CDR2 (germline): ENHRY, SYGVKD. Trimming stripped 5 bases from V and 0 bases from J, with 10 bases between. CDR3 sequence (DNA): TGTGCCATCAGTTCAGGACAGACGAACACCGGGGAGCTGTTTTTT. Translation: CAISSGQTNTGELFF.

This clonotype has more than one count but fewer than ten. V gene TRBV30 combines with J gene TRBJ1-4; D is possibly TRBD1 (5 bases). V shed 8 bases and J shed 12 bases, with 16 bases lying between them. The germline CDR1 and CDR2 sequences are GTSNPN and SVGIG (reference sequence). The CDR3 has 11 amino acids. In DNA, the CDR3 is TGTGCCGGGGGGGTGGGGACCGAACTGTTTTTT. This sequence encodes CAGGVGTELFF.

Only a few counts were recorded for this clonotype. The chain employs TRBV14 and TRBJ2-5; D tentatively fits TRBD1 or TRBD2 (5 bases each). The germline CDR1 and CDR2 sequences are SGHDN and FVKESK. V lost 3 bases and J 2 bases, leaving 13 bases between the germline ends. The CDR3 totals 15 residues. The CDR3 reads CASSHFGAQQETQYF. CDR3 in DNA: TGTGCCAGCAGCCATTTCGGGGCCCAGCAAGAGACCCAGTACTTC.

This clonotype was seen a handful of times. V usage is TRBV30 and J usage is TRBJ2-6; D is unclear. The V gene's germline CDR1 is GTSNPN and CDR2 SVGIG (reference sequence). Trimming left V 2 bases short and J 0 bases short, with 11 bases between. The CDR3 is 16 amino acids. Here the CDR3 DNA reads TGTGCCTGGAGTTGGGCGGCCCTCTCTGGGGCCAACGTCCTGACTTTC. Protein: CAWSWAALSGANVLTF.

This clonotype was found many times. CDR3 nucleotide sequence: TGTGCCAGTCTTCGGCAGGGGGGGAGAACTGAAGCTTTCTTT. Translated, it gives CASLRQGGRTEAFF. The chain is built from TRBV27 and TRBJ1-1; 7 bases are shared with TRBD1. The CDR3 has 14 amino acids. V was pared by 9 bases and J by 5 bases, with 12 bases of the junction left unmatched. Germline CDR1 is MNHEY and CDR2 is SMNVEV (reference sequence).

This sequence joins TRBV6-1 and TRBJ1-1, with D possibly TRBD1 on 5 matching bases. V shed 3 bases and J shed 7 bases, with 18 bases lying between them. This CDR3 is built from 15 residues. From germline, CDR1 is MNHNS and CDR2 SASEGT. In DNA, the CDR3 is TGTGCCAGCAGTGAGGGGTCTGGGGGTGACGATGAAGCTTTCTTT. Translation: CASSEGSGGDDEAFF.

The rearrangement uses TRBV14 and TRBJ2-7; the match to TRBD1 covers 9 bases. There are 17 residues in the CDR3. Germline values: CDR1 SGHDN, CDR2 FVKESK. V was pared by 3 bases and J by 7 bases, with 16 bases of the junction left unmatched. In nucleotides, the CDR3 is TGTGCCAGCAGCCATCATCGGACGGGACAGGGCTTGGGTGAGCAGTACTTC. Its protein is CASSHHRTGQGLGEQYF.

The chain couples TRBV20-1 to TRBJ1-1, with D perhaps matching TRBD1 (5 bases). The germline CDR1 and CDR2 sequences are DFQATT and SNEGSKA (reference sequence). The CDR3 contains 15 residues. V dropped 7 bases and J dropped 0 bases, with 18 bases sitting between them. DNA for the CDR3: TGCAGTGTTAGGGTTTCCGGGGCCATGAACACTGAAGCTTTCTTT. This translates into CSVRVSGAMNTEAFF.

This clonotype came up many times. The chain is built from TRBV9 and TRBJ1-1; possible D gene TRBD1, 5 bases. Germline V gene data show CDR1 as SGDLS and CDR2 as YYNGEE. This CDR3 region has 16 residues. Trimming left V 4 bases short and J 4 bases short, with 20 bases between. As DNA, the CDR3 is TGTGCCAGCAGCCCTTCTTACAGGATTGGGGGCACTGAAGCTTTCTTT. Amino acids: CASSPSYRIGGTEAFF.